The rows below give T cell receptor beta chains drawn from one sample of a study of OX40 agonist ivuxolimab in advanced cancers. Profiling relied on immunoSEQ multiplex PCR, and the TCRdb table lists in-frame clones only, not all of them. The sample has approximately 21,000 clones; about 79% are singletons. The sample in question was CD4+ or CD8+ T cells sorted from blood, obtained in a trial of the OX40 agonist ivuxolimab. The receptors come from an adult with an advanced solid tumor such as melanoma, head and neck, liver or kidney cancer. Each CDR3 is given with its conserved first and last residue. The D gene is left open where the match is weak. Where a row states a size, it is once, few, many or the class of an expanded clone; other rows omit it.

d_call,v_call,cdr3_length,j_call,clone_size,cdr3_nt,cdr3_aa
-,TRBV7-9,13,TRBJ1-1,-,TGTGCCAGCAGCACAGACAGGAACACTGAAGCTTTCTTT,CASSTDRNTEAFF
-,TRBV6-5,13,TRBJ2-7,-,TGTGCCAGCAGCCACGGTGGGCACTACGAGCAGTACTTC,CASSHGGHYEQYF
TRBD2,TRBV19,17,TRBJ2-1,-,TGTGCCAGTAGTAACGGAGAACTAGCGGGATTCTACAATGAGCAGTTCTTC,CASSNGELAGFYNEQFF
TRBD1,TRBV7-9,18,TRBJ2-6,-,TGTGCCAGCAGCTTCCGGGACAGGGCTTTGACTGGGGCCAACGTCCTGACTTTC,CASSFRDRALTGANVLTF
TRBD2,TRBV6-5,15,TRBJ2-7,-,TGTGCCAGCAGCGGACTAGCGGGAGGACTCTACGAGCAGTACTTC,CASSGLAGGLYEQYF
-,TRBV2,15,TRBJ2-4,-,TGTGCCAGCAGTGATCGGCAGTCGGCCAAAAACATTCAGTACTTC,CASSDRQSAKNIQYF
-,TRBV4-1,12,TRBJ2-3,-,TGCGCCAGCAGCCAAGATTACCGGGGGCAGTATTTT,CASSQDYRGQYF
-,TRBV13,15,TRBJ2-2,-,TGTGCCAGCAGCTTAAGAACTCCTCGGACCGGGGAGCTGTTTTTT,CASSLRTPRTGELFF
-,TRBV4-1,15,TRBJ2-6,-,TGCGCCAGCAGCCAAGGAAGCTCTGGGGCCAACGTCCTGACTTTC,CASSQGSSGANVLTF
TRBD2,TRBV27,16,TRBJ2-2,-,TGTGCCAGCAATCCCACCAGCGGGAGTCTTGGCGGGGAGCTGTTTTTT,CASNPTSGSLGGELFF
-,TRBV5-4,14,TRBJ2-2,-,TGTGCCAGCAGCCCGTCCGAAGGAGCCGGGGAGCTGTTTTTT,CASSPSEGAGELFF
-,TRBV6-1,14,TRBJ1-5,-,TGTGCCAGCAGCTCTAGGGGGTATAATCAGCCCCAGCATTTT,CASSSRGYNQPQHF
-,TRBV9,15,TRBJ1-2,-,TGTGCCAGCAGCGCCGACCGGCTAGCTAACTATGGCTACACCTTC,CASSADRLANYGYTF
-,TRBV27,17,TRBJ2-4,-,TGTGCCAGCAGTTTACTCACAGGGATTTCTGGCAAAAACATTCAGTACTTC,CASSLLTGISGKNIQYF
-,TRBV19,14,TRBJ2-1,-,TGTGCCAGTAGTATTGCAGGTTCCTACAATGAGCAGTTCTTC,CASSIAGSYNEQFF
-,TRBV30,10,TRBJ2-3,-,TGTGCCTGCTTAGAAGATACGCAGTATTTT,CACLEDTQYF
TRBD1,TRBV4-2,16,TRBJ2-5,-,TGTGCCAGCAGCCCTGGACAGGGGGCATTACAAGAGACCCAGTACTTC,CASSPGQGALQETQYF
-,TRBV9,14,TRBJ1-3,-,TGTGCCAGCAGCGTGACGGACTCTGGAAACACCATATATTTT,CASSVTDSGNTIYF
-,TRBV27,13,TRBJ1-2,medium-sized,TGTGCCAGCAGTTTAGCGGGGGACTATGGCTACACCTTC,CASSLAGDYGYTF
TRBD1,TRBV9,16,TRBJ2-2,-,TGTGCCAGCAGCGGGACCAGGACAGGGAACACCGGGGAGCTGTTTTTT,CASSGTRTGNTGELFF
-,TRBV2,16,TRBJ2-5,-,TGTGCCAGCAGTGATTCCCCGGACTTGATCCAAGAGACCCAGTACTTC,CASSDSPDLIQETQYF
-,TRBV2,14,TRBJ2-7,-,TGTGCCAGCAGTGACTTAAGACAGGACGACGAGCAGTACTTC,CASSDLRQDDEQYF
-,TRBV14,14,TRBJ2-7,-,TGTGCCAGCAGCCAAAGGGAGAACCTCCTCGAGCAGTACTTC,CASSQRENLLEQYF
-,TRBV7-8,14,TRBJ2-1,-,TGTGCCAGCAGCTTAGGGCTAGGAGGCACCGAGCAGTTCTTC,CASSLGLGGTEQFF
-,TRBV5-6,14,TRBJ2-7,few,TGTGCCAGCAGCTTCGCGGGGAACTCCTACGAGCAGTACTTC,CASSFAGNSYEQYF
-,TRBV4-1,16,TRBJ2-7,once,TGCGCCAGCAGCCCCCAACCGGGACGGGGGTTTTACGAGCAGTACTTC,CASSPQPGRGFYEQYF
TRBD2,TRBV7-2,15,TRBJ2-1,once,TGTGCCAGCAGTCCCGGGACTAGCCCCTACAATGAGCAGTTCTTC,CASSPGTSPYNEQFF
-,TRBV28,14,TRBJ2-5,-,TGTGCCAGCAGTTTAAATACAGGGCTAGAGACCCAGTACTTC,CASSLNTGLETQYF
-,TRBV6-6,13,TRBJ2-7,-,TGTGCCAGCACGGTCGGGGAGTGGTACGAGCAGTACTTC,CASTVGEWYEQYF
-,TRBV16,15,TRBJ1-1,-,TGTGCCAGCAGCCAAATGGAGGGTTGGGCCACTGAAGCTTTCTTT,CASSQMEGWATEAFF
-,TRBV27,15,TRBJ2-2,-,TGTGCCAGCAGTTTAGGGACACTTAGACCCGGGGAGCTGTTTTTT,CASSLGTLRPGELFF
-,TRBV4-1,13,TRBJ2-7,once,TGCGCCAGCAGCCAAGATCTCAGCTACGAGCAGTACTTC,CASSQDLSYEQYF
TRBD1,TRBV30,12,TRBJ2-7,-,TGTGCCTGGGGACAGGGGAACTACGAGCAGTACTTC,CAWGQGNYEQYF
TRBD1,TRBV9,15,TRBJ1-1,-,TGTGCCAGCAGCGTATCGGGACAGGCCAACACTGAAGCTTTCTTT,CASSVSGQANTEAFF
-,TRBV27,15,TRBJ1-2,medium-sized,TGTGCCAGCAGTTTATGGGGAGGCCAGGAGGAGGGCTACACCTTC,CASSLWGGQEEGYTF
-,TRBV7-3,14,TRBJ2-2,-,TGTGCCAGCAGCTTAGACGAGTCGGGCGGGGAGCTGTTTTTT,CASSLDESGGELFF
-,TRBV5-4,17,TRBJ2-5,-,TGTGCCAGCAGCTTTCTTTTCGGCGGTCCGTTCTTGGAGACCCAGTACTTC,CASSFLFGGPFLETQYF
TRBD2,TRBV19,16,TRBJ2-3,-,TGTGCCAGTAGTGCTCGGACTAGCGCCAGCACAGATACGCAGTATTTT,CASSARTSASTDTQYF
-,TRBV6-5,15,TRBJ2-1,-,TGTGCCAGCAGTTACTCACAGGGCTGGGGCAATGAGCAGTTCTTC,CASSYSQGWGNEQFF
-,TRBV7-2,14,TRBJ2-1,-,TGTGCCAGCAGTCTTTTAAGCTCCTACAATGAGCAGTTCTTC,CASSLLSSYNEQFF
-,TRBV30,17,TRBJ2-7,-,TGTGCCTGGAGTGTAACGGTCTCGGCTAGCGAGCCCTACGAGCAGTACTTC,CAWSVTVSASEPYEQYF
-,TRBV7-3,13,TRBJ2-5,once,TGTGCCAGCAGCCACTCTAGGGGAGGGACCCAGTACTTC,CASSHSRGGTQYF
-,TRBV30,12,TRBJ2-2,-,TGTGCCTGGAGCGGGTACGCCGGGGAGCTGTTTTTT,CAWSGYAGELFF
-,TRBV9,13,TRBJ2-7,-,TGTGCCAGCAGCGTCGATTCGGGAAACGAGCAGTACTTC,CASSVDSGNEQYF
TRBD2,TRBV29-1,15,TRBJ2-7,-,TGCAGCGTTGAAGGGGGACTAGCGGGAGGAAACGAGCAGTACTTC,CSVEGGLAGGNEQYF
-,TRBV7-9,13,TRBJ2-3,-,TGTGCCAGCAGCTTCTACAGGTTTGATACGCAGTATTTT,CASSFYRFDTQYF
TRBD1,TRBV6-4,13,TRBJ2-7,-,TGTGCCAGCAGTCCGGACAGGGGATACGAGCAGTACTTC,CASSPDRGYEQYF
TRBD1,TRBV9,17,TRBJ2-2,medium-sized,TGTGCCAGCAGCGTAACCGACAGGGCCCCGAACACCGGGGAGCTGTTTTTT,CASSVTDRAPNTGELFF